A selection of T cell receptor beta chains follows, all from one sample in a study of blood T cell repertoires in COVID-19. Repertoires were generated with immunoSEQ multiplex PCR, while TCRdb's copy carries only in-frame clones and drops some. The sample yields over 100,000 clones, around 73% seen once. Sequenced sample: peripheral blood. The receptors were gathered from a man aged 55 to 70 with active or convalescent COVID-19. The CDR3 runs from the conserved cysteine through the conserved F or W. A D gene is named only where the DNA matches it firmly. Rows may omit the clone size; those that give it use once, few, many or a size class.

V gene	J gene	clone size	D gene	CDR3 protein	CDR3 DNA
TRBV5-6	TRBJ2-5	.	TRBD2	CASSSRTSGSPETQYF	TGTGCCAGCAGCTCCCGGACTAGCGGGAGCCCAGAGACCCAGTACTTC
TRBV5-6	TRBJ2-7	.	TRBD1	CASSWAGTGLYEQYF	TGTGCCAGCAGCTGGGCCGGGACAGGGCTTTACGAGCAGTACTTC
TRBV3-1/TRBV3-2	TRBJ1-4	.	TRBD1	CASSLGTGFEEKLFF	TGTGCCAGCAGCCTCGGGACAGGGTTTGAAGAAAAACTGTTTTTT
TRBV5-3	TRBJ2-1	.	TRBD2	CARSSPTSEIYNEQFF	TGTGCCAGAAGCTCCCCAACTAGCGAAATCTACAATGAGCAGTTCTTC
TRBV24-1	TRBJ2-5	.	TRBD1	CATSDTGTGGETQYF	TGTGCCACCAGTGATACCGGGACAGGGGGAGAGACCCAGTACTTC
TRBV10-3	TRBJ2-3	.	.	CATSEGGTDTQYF	TGTGCCACCTCTGAGGGGGGCACAGATACGCAGTATTTT
TRBV2	TRBJ1-6	.	.	CASSSGLGNSPLHF	TGTGCCAGCAGTTCAGGGTTGGGCAATTCACCCCTCCACTTT
TRBV24-1	TRBJ2-1	.	TRBD2	CATSALGLAGVGEQFF	TGTGCCACCAGTGCCCTGGGACTAGCGGGAGTAGGTGAGCAGTTCTTC
TRBV24-1	TRBJ2-6	.	.	CATSDPGGSSGANVLTF	TGTGCCACCAGTGATCCGGGGGGCAGTAGTGGGGCCAACGTCCTGACTTTC
TRBV24-1	TRBJ2-7	.	TRBD1	CATSDVQGANEQYF	TGTGCCACCAGTGATGTCCAGGGGGCAAACGAGCAGTACTTC
TRBV3-1/TRBV3-2	TRBJ1-1	.	TRBD1	CASSLGLQGTEAFF	TGTGCCAGCAGCCTCGGACTACAGGGGACTGAAGCTTTCTTT
TRBV7-9	TRBJ1-2	.	.	CASSPNPGRANYGYTF	TGTGCCAGCAGCCCCAACCCGGGCAGGGCTAACTATGGCTACACCTTC
TRBV2	TRBJ2-3	.	.	CASRVRGTDTQYF	TGTGCCAGCAGGGTGAGGGGCACAGATACGCAGTATTTT
TRBV6-5	TRBJ2-3	.	TRBD1	CASSPRDRRKDTQYF	TGTGCCAGCAGCCCAAGGGACAGGAGGAAGGATACGCAGTATTTT
TRBV28	TRBJ1-2	.	.	CACLTPPGNYGYTF	TGTGCCTGCCTCACACCTCCAGGGAACTATGGCTACACCTTC
TRBV27	TRBJ2-1	.	TRBD2	CASSDSGSSYNEQFF	TGTGCCAGCAGCGATAGCGGGAGCTCCTACAATGAGCAGTTCTTC
TRBV7-8	TRBJ2-2	.	TRBD1	CASSGGTGNAGELFF	TGTGCCAGCAGCGGCGGGACAGGGAATGCCGGGGAGCTGTTTTTT
TRBV10-3	TRBJ1-1	.	.	CAISLGQMNTEAFF	TGTGCCATCAGCCTCGGACAGATGAACACTGAAGCTTTCTTT
TRBV19	TRBJ2-3	once	TRBD2	CASSLLAGGEDTQYF	TGTGCCAGTAGCCTTCTAGCGGGAGGGGAAGATACGCAGTATTTT
TRBV11-2	TRBJ2-1	.	TRBD2	CASSPTTSGIHNEQFF	TGTGCCAGCAGCCCCACGACTAGCGGGATCCACAATGAGCAGTTCTTC
TRBV10-3	TRBJ1-2	.	TRBD1	CAISVRDRVYGYTF	TGTGCCATCAGTGTTCGGGACAGGGTGTATGGCTACACCTTC
TRBV24-1	TRBJ2-3	.	.	CATSDSRRAVADTQYF	TGTGCCACCAGTGATTCGCGGAGGGCCGTGGCAGATACGCAGTATTTT